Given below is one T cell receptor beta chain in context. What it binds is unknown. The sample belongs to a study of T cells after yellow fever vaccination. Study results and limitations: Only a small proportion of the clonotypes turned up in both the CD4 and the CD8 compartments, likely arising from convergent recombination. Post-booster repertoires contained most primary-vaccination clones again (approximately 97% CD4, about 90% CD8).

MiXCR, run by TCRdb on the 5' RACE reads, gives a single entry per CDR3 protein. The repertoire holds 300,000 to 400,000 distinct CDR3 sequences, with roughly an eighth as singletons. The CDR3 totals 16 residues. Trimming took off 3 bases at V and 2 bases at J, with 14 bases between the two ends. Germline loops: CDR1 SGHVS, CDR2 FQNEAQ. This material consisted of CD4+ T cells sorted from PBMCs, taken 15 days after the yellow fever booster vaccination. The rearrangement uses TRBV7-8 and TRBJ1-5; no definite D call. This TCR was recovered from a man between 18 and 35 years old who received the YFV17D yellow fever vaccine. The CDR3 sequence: CASSFVGVGRNQPQHF. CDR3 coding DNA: TGTGCCAGCAGCTTCGTCGGAGTAGGGCGCAATCAGCCCCAGCATTTT.